This T cell receptor (beta chain) was identified during a study of shared clonotypes between healthy human individuals (dated by TCRdb to 2020 to 2021). In terms of the full investigation: The cohort included three men and a couple of women between 18 and 49 years of age. For each donor, CD4 naive and CD4 memory were each run on three plates, CD8 naive on two plates, and CD8 memory on one plate. To estimate repertoire size and how much clonotypes are shared between individuals, the study performed deep sequencing of blood TCR repertoires from about five healthy adults. Different laboratories and diverse techniques were used to prepare libraries and sequence TCR repertoires, to increase sequencing depth and limit assay-specific biases. Leukapheresis yielded between about 0.94 and 8.9 billion PBMCs per donor.

Healthy HIV-negative adults with no recently reported acute infections or vaccinations were included as donors. All donors were Caucasian adults living in Nashville, Tennessee, USA. CD4+ T cells were enriched by magnetic negative selection, after which naive cells were positively selected on CD45RA and the negative fraction was taken as the memory subset. Blood was collected by leukapheresis, and PBMCs were isolated by Ficoll-Histopaque density gradient centrifugation and then cryopreserved in liquid nitrogen vapor phase. Purity and quantity of every magnetically sorted T cell population were checked by analytical flow cytometry. Each sorted fraction had its genomic DNA isolated and then quantified by UV absorbance on a Nanodrop 2000c. What the work shows at the level of the full study, not this receptor alone: Pairwise subsampling led to the expectation that sequencing depth would affect the degree of clonotype sharing among donors. Sampling was restricted to blood, and TCR repertoires in tissue are likely to differ from TCR repertoires in blood. When several donors were compared, the shared fraction of clonotypes was about 5% for naive CD4, over 3% for naive CD8, 2% to 2.5% for memory CD4, and about 0.36% for memory CD8. Compared with non-shared clonotypes, the clonotypes found in all four sorted-subset donors had higher generation probabilities. Even with the large sequencing depth, rarefaction of the sorted-subset datasets indicated that sequencing was incomplete. Larger estimated clonotype richness was generally found for naive subsets than for memory subsets. The small number of donors limited the genetic and exposure-history diversity represented.

Using the deep immunoSEQ assay, TCR CDR3 regions were amplified from genomic DNA by multiplex PCR. For each cell subset, the extracted genomic DNA was distributed evenly across all wells of several immunoSEQ 96-well plates, and each plate served as one replicate. Each replicate PCR for sorted subsets received 150 to 250 ng genomic DNA, equal to about 30,000 T cell genomes. The purified libraries were quantified using a Qubit 3.0 fluorometer, sized with a Bioanalyzer 2100, and then quantified again using the KAPA Library Quantification kit. Every immunoSEQ 96-well plate was sequenced on a separate single-read 150-cycle Illumina NextSeq 550 flow cell. On the study's bioinformatics: Because only junctional sequences without quality scores were contained in the immunoSEQ output, filtering matching that applied to full-length reads could not be performed. To assign V/J genes and CDR3, sequences were annotated against IMGT germline references using PyIR, a Python wrapper for IgBLAST v1.9. Any read was removed if the V/J assignment was weak (E-value above 1e-6), the CDR3 was missing, or the read contained stop codons, out-of-frame junctions, or ambiguous translated residues. V3J clonotypes were defined as sequences sharing the same inferred V gene, J gene, and CDR3 amino acid sequence. Percentage overlap between repertoires was computed as shared unique clonotypes divided by the size of the smaller repertoire. RTK rarefaction, the Chao1 estimator, and Recon v2.1 estimates of unobserved clonotypes were used to assess repertoire richness. OLGA was used to compute generation probabilities for all TCRbeta clonotypes that the gDNA method yielded from a handful of donors. TCRdb stores this immuneACCESS table with in-frame sequences only. Part of the clones is absent; in the studies checked, under half of the shortfall reflects unresolved V genes, and no reason is known for the rest. V and J calls and clone size are given by that table; D and trimming were obtained from the DNA. The sample table lists more than 2 million clones, over 85% of them with a count of one. The top ten clonotypes cover 0.1% to 0.15% of the sample.

A note on this clone: The specificity of this receptor is unknown. Per-nucleotide qualities are absent, and no much larger clonotype sits a single base away.

V sheds 1 base and J sheds 0 bases, leaving 9 bases between their ends. CDR1 and CDR2 are drawn from the germline V gene (reference sequence): SEHNR, FQNEAQ. CDR3 length: 15 amino acids, cysteine to phenylalanine. Only the CDR3 portion is preserved as DNA: 45 bases, with reading frame beginning at the first base. The sequence derives from a man younger than 30 in good health. The sequence is built from TRBV7-9 and TRBJ1-1; a confident D gene designation cannot be given. The sample comprised naive CD4+ T cells sorted from blood. The cell subset or site tag for this specimen amounts to: CD45RA+ positively selected. The DNA is as follows: TGTGCCAGCAGCTTAGTAAGGTTAATGAACACTGAAGCTTTCTTT. The translation is CASSLVRLMNTEAFF.